Included here is one TCR beta chain sequence, with context. The antigen is undetermined. This CDR3 is also generated by other DNA sequences in the sample. The germline gives CDR1 MGHRA, CDR2 YSYEKL. The ends were cut back, 1 base at V and 0 bases at J, with 7 bases in the middle. The CDR3 has 15 amino acids. The sample comes from a study of shared clonotypes between healthy human individuals. The study, taken as a whole, reports: Among donors, sharing of clonotypes was expected to be affected by sequencing depth.

150 to 250 ng DNA, 30,000 or so T cell genomes, went into each sorted-subset replicate PCR. Clones were sequenced by immunoSEQ multiplex PCR, and TCRdb holds only the in-frame ones, with some missing. This table holds some 2 million clones, roughly 95% found once. Naive CD8 cells were CD45RO-negative, positively selected for CCR7, excluding terminally differentiated effector memory CD45RA+ cells. The V call is TRBV4-1, the J call TRBJ1-3; D unclear. The origin of this receptor is a man in his late teens or twenties in good health. The sample was naive CD8+ T cells sorted from blood. The CDR3 protein is CASSQGGFSGNTIYF. In nucleotides, the CDR3 is TGCGCCAGCAGCCAAGGAGGGTTCTCTGGAAACACCATATATTTT.